This is a list of T cell receptor beta chains from one sample in a study of T cells in Graves' hyperthyroidism and ophthalmopathy. TCRdb called the multiplex PCR reads again in MiXCR, with one record for every CDR3 protein. The sample lists around 290,000 distinct CDR3 sequences, roughly an eighth occurring once. The sample consisted of blood. The receptors originated from a woman aged 40 to 50 with Graves' hyperthyroidism. Both conserved end residues are part of each CDR3. D genes are given only for firm matches. Rows may omit the clone size; those that give it use once, few, many or a size class.

many TRBD2 TRBJ2-3 TRBV2 CASSAGGRASTDTQYF TGTGCCAGCAGTGCGGGCGGGAGGGCCAGCACAGATACGCAGTATTTT
- TRBD1 TRBJ2-1 TRBV19 CASRDRGNEQFF TGTGCCAGTCGCGACAGGGGTAATGAGCAGTTCTTC
few - TRBJ2-7 TRBV6-1 CASSPQTYEQYF TGTGCCAGCAGTCCCCAGACGTACGAGCAGTACTTC
few - TRBJ1-2 TRBV29-1 CSVERDTSGDYGYTF TGCAGCGTTGAAAGGGACACCTCTGGGGACTATGGCTACACCTTC
many - TRBJ2-2 TRBV2 CASRAGSHWTGELFF TGTGCCAGCAGAGCAGGATCACACTGGACCGGGGAGCTGTTTTTT
- - TRBJ1-4 TRBV19 CASSIRAGDEKLFF TGTGCCAGTAGTATTAGGGCCGGAGACGAAAAACTGTTTTTT
- - TRBJ2-3 TRBV28 CASSFRFTDTQYF TGTGCCAGCAGTTTTAGGTTCACAGATACGCAGTATTTT
- - TRBJ2-2 TRBV29-1 CSAGGDREVTGELFF TGCAGCGCCGGGGGCGACAGGGAAGTCACCGGGGAGCTGTTTTTT
few - TRBJ1-3 TRBV9 CASSVSPGVANTIYF TGTGCCAGCAGCGTATCGCCAGGGGTTGCAAACACCATATATTTT
many - TRBJ1-5 TRBV6-1 CASNLGGGRGNQPQHF TGTGCCAGCAACCTCGGGGGGGGGAGAGGCAATCAGCCCCAGCATTTT
many - TRBJ2-2 TRBV11-2 CASRYTQDTGELFF TGTGCCAGCAGATACACTCAGGACACCGGGGAGCTGTTTTTT
many - TRBJ2-1 TRBV7-2 CASSFGRNEQFF TGTGCCAGCAGCTTCGGCCGCAATGAGCAGTTCTTC
few TRBD1 TRBJ1-4 TRBV15 CATSRRTGSNEKLFF TGTGCCACCAGCAGACGGACAGGTTCCAATGAAAAACTGTTTTTT
- TRBD1 TRBJ1-2 TRBV2 CASSDGTGFGYTF TGTGCCAGCAGCGACGGGACAGGCTTCGGCTACACCTTC
many - TRBJ2-2 TRBV2 CASSEALGRGELFF TGTGCCAGCAGTGAAGCGCTGGGCCGCGGGGAGCTGTTTTTT
many TRBD2 TRBJ2-7 TRBV7-8 CASSLVGTSGYEQYF TGTGCCAGCAGCTTAGTTGGGACTAGCGGGTACGAGCAGTACTTC
many TRBD1 TRBJ1-4 TRBV18 CASSPTDRGSEKLFF TGTGCCAGCTCACCAACGGACAGGGGGTCTGAAAAACTGTTTTTT
many TRBD1 TRBJ1-1 TRBV28 CASSSYTGGTEAFF TGTGCCAGCAGTTCCTACACAGGGGGGACTGAAGCTTTCTTT
many - TRBJ2-7 TRBV6-1 CASRQGQPSSYEQYF TGTGCCAGCAGGCAAGGACAGCCGAGCTCCTACGAGCAGTACTTC
many TRBD1 TRBJ1-5 TRBV12-3/TRBV12-4 CASSRDSDQPQHF TGTGCCAGCAGTCGGGACAGTGATCAGCCCCAGCATTTT
many TRBD1 TRBJ1-4 TRBV20-1 CSAHGTGGEKLFF TGCAGTGCCCACGGGACAGGGGGGGAAAAACTGTTTTTT
many - TRBJ2-7 TRBV13 CASNQGQSYEQYF TGTGCCAGCAACCAGGGGCAGTCGTACGAGCAGTACTTC
many - TRBJ2-3 TRBV7-2 CASSLVVSTDTQYF TGTGCCAGCAGCTTAGTGGTTAGCACAGATACGCAGTATTTT
many - TRBJ1-1 TRBV19 CACRAGRNTEAFF TGTGCCTGTCGGGCGGGGCGGAACACTGAAGCTTTCTTT
many TRBD2 TRBJ2-7 TRBV7-3 CASSPGGRSYEQYF TGTGCCAGCAGCCCGGGAGGGCGGTCCTACGAGCAGTACTTC
- - TRBJ1-1 TRBV2 CASSKTENTEAFF TGTGCCAGCAGTAAGACAGAGAACACTGAAGCTTTCTTT
- - TRBJ2-7 TRBV20-1 CSARDFSRTYEQYF TGCAGTGCTAGAGATTTTTCGAGAACCTACGAGCAGTACTTC
- - TRBJ1-3 TRBV30 CAWSGTGARGNTIYF TGTGCCTGGAGTGGGACGGGGGCGCGGGGAAACACCATATATTTT
many TRBD1 TRBJ2-5 TRBV5-6 CASSSLGAGGDQETQYF TGTGCCAGCAGCTCCCTCGGAGCAGGGGGCGACCAAGAGACCCAGTACTTC
- - TRBJ2-3 TRBV6-2/TRBV6-3 CASKLDSTDTQYF TGTGCCAGCAAACTGGACAGCACAGATACGCAGTATTTT
many - TRBJ1-5 TRBV3-1 CASSQGGFSNQPQHF TGTGCCAGCAGCCAAGGGGGGTTCAGCAATCAGCCCCAGCATTTT
- - TRBJ1-6 TRBV7-9 CASSLDRLNSPLHF TGTGCCAGCAGCTTAGACAGGTTGAATTCACCCCTCCACTTT
many TRBD2 TRBJ2-5 TRBV29-1 CSVELAGGLGRTQYF TGCAGCGTTGAGCTCGCCGGGGGACTAGGTAGAACCCAGTACTTC
- - TRBJ2-3 TRBV20-1 CSAGDESTDTQYF TGCAGTGCTGGCGACGAGTCCACAGATACGCAGTATTTT
- - TRBJ2-3 TRBV20-1 CSAARGSSTDTQYF TGCAGTGCGGCCCGGGGGTCGAGCACAGATACGCAGTATTTT
many - TRBJ1-5 TRBV6-1 CASSPGVSLRGSNQPQHF TGTGCCAGCAGTCCCGGTGTTTCACTCAGGGGTAGCAATCAGCCCCAGCATTTT
many - TRBJ1-5 TRBV20-1 CSAGRGAQPQHF TGCAGTGCTGGTAGGGGGGCTCAGCCCCAGCATTTT
many - TRBJ1-2 TRBV28 CASSLSEGRTF TGTGCCAGCAGTTTAAGCGAAGGCCGTACCTTC
- TRBD2 TRBJ2-5 TRBV11-2 CASSPPWLAGDQETQYF TGTGCCAGCAGCCCCCCTTGGCTAGCGGGAGACCAAGAGACCCAGTACTTC
many TRBD2 TRBJ2-1 TRBV10-2 CASSDPLPSGINNEQFF TGCGCCAGCAGTGACCCGCTCCCTAGCGGGATTAATAATGAGCAGTTCTTC
many TRBD1 TRBJ2-7 TRBV6-2/TRBV6-3 CASRKGQGSYEQYF TGTGCCAGCAGAAAGGGACAGGGGTCCTACGAGCAGTACTTC
many - TRBJ1-1 TRBV29-1 CSVAGEAFF TGCAGCGTTGCAGGTGAGGCTTTCTTT
many - TRBJ1-1 TRBV20-1 CSARDLRGSTEAFF TGCAGTGCTAGAGATCTGCGGGGAAGCACTGAAGCTTTCTTT
many - TRBJ2-1 TRBV7-9 CASRLELGSYNEQFF TGTGCCAGCAGACTAGAATTAGGGTCCTACAATGAGCAGTTCTTC
many TRBD2 TRBJ2-3 TRBV7-2 CASSPGTSGGNTQYF TGTGCCAGCAGCCCCGGGACTAGCGGAGGGAATACGCAGTATTTT
many TRBD1 TRBJ2-7 TRBV20-1 CSARETGGIYEQYF TGCAGTGCTAGGGAGACAGGGGGGATCTACGAGCAGTACTTC
many TRBD2 TRBJ2-7 TRBV28 CASTGGLAGGWYEQYF TGTGCCAGCACCGGAGGACTAGCGGGAGGTTGGTACGAGCAGTACTTC
many TRBD1 TRBJ1-2 TRBV27 CASSSYRGENYGYTF TGTGCCAGCAGTTCATACAGGGGTGAAAACTATGGCTACACCTTC
- - TRBJ1-5 TRBV4-1 CASSQVEGGNQPQHF TGCGCCAGCAGCCAAGTTGAGGGGGGGAATCAGCCCCAGCATTTT
- TRBD1 TRBJ2-7 TRBV5-5 CASSFPGGGNEQYF TGTGCCAGCAGCTTCCCAGGGGGCGGAAACGAGCAGTACTTC
- - TRBJ1-1 TRBV4-1 CASSQGPLWRGGRAFF TGCGCCAGCAGCCAAGGGCCCCTTTGGCGAGGAGGGAGAGCTTTCTTT
- - TRBJ2-6 TRBV2 CTSSEGRLSGANVLTF TGTACCAGCAGTGAAGGCCGGCTCTCTGGGGCCAACGTCCTGACTTTC
many - TRBJ1-1 TRBV20-1 CSAKRLGELTEAFF TGCAGTGCTAAAAGGCTCGGGGAACTCACTGAAGCTTTCTTT
many - TRBJ1-2 TRBV2 CASSVTYGYTF TGTGCCAGCAGTGTCACCTATGGCTACACCTTC